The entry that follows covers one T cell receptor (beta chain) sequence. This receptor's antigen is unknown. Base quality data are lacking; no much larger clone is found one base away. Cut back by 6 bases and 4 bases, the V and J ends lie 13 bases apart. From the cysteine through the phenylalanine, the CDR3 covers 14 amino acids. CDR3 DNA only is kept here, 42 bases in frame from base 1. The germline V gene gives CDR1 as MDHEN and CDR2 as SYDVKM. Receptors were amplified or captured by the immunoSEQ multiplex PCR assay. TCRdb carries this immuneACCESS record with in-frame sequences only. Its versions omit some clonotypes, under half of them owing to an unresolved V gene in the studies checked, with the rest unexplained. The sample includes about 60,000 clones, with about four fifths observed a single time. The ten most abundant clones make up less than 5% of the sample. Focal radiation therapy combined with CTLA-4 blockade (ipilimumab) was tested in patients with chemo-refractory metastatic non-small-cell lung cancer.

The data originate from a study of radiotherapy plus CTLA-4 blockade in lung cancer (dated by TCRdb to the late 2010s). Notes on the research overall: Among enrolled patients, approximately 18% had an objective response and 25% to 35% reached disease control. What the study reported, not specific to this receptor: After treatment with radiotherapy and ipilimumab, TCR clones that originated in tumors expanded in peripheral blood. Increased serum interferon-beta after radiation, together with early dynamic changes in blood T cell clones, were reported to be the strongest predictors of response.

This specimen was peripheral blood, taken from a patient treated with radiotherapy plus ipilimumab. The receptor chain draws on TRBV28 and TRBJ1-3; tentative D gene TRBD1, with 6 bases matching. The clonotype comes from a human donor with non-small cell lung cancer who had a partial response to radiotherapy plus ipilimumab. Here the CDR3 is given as CASSTGFSGNTIYF. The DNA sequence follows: TGTGCCAGCAGCACAGGGTTCTCCGGAAACACCATATATTTT. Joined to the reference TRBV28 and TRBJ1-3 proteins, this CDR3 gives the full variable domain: DVKVTQSSRYLVKRTGEKVFLECVQDMDHENMFWYRQDPGLGLRLIYFSYDVKMKEKGDIPEGYSVSREKKERFSLILESASTNQTSMYLCASSTGFSGNTIYFGEGSWLTVV.